What follows is one T cell receptor (beta chain) and its context. Its target antigen remains unknown. Base qualities were left out, and no much larger clone turns up one base away. The sample comes from a study of blood T cell repertoires in COVID-19 (dated by TCRdb to the early 2020s). As for the study more broadly: Samples from collaborators originated in the United States, Italy and Spain and spanned both the acute and convalescent phases of COVID-19. The material from the prospective study consisted of cDNA or gDNA derived from T cells, B-cell-depleted T cells, or PBMCs. The dataset comprised deeply sampled blood TCRbeta repertoires from subjects exposed to, actively infected with, or recovered from COVID-19. The repertoires were made available in a free public database intended to serve as a resource for research on the immune response to SARS-CoV-2. The samples were drawn from two sources: the first 160 participants of the ongoing ImmuneRACE study, and fewer than 1,500 subjects contributed by 6 global collaborators. Sample metadata almost always included a de-identified subject ID, COVID-19 status, age in years and sex. Where available, HLA class I and class II types were taken from metadata supplied by the sample provider and were not determined by assay-based typing.

At one collaborating source in Seattle, patients were enrolled during active infection and were followed longitudinally through the course of disease. The collaborating institutions used their own protocols to collect whole blood in K2EDTA tubes. For TCRbeta analysis, collaborators shipped samples in one of three forms: frozen whole blood, isolated PBMCs, or DNA extracted from either of those sample types. TCRbeta CDR3 regions were amplified from genomic DNA using the immunoSEQ Assay, a bias-controlled multiplex PCR. The source study handled its data this way. Within the assay, amplification of reference gene primers was used to estimate how many nucleated cells each sample contained. To quantify the absolute abundance of each unique TCRbeta CDR3 rearrangement, sequence reads were collapsed and filtered. For each sample, productive Simpson clonality was calculated as the square root of Simpson's diversity index across productive rearrangements. Entries here come from immuneACCESS through TCRdb and include only in-frame sequences with V and J called. Some clones fail to appear in such tables; in the studies checked, an unresolved V gene covers under half of the shortfall, and the cause of the remainder is unknown. The DNA was the basis for D and trimming; V, J and clone size are from that table. Across this sample there are around 150,000 clones, with around 92% seen only once. In total, the top ten clones hold approximately 5% of the sample.

Results and caveats for the whole study, not just this receptor: The amount of clinical and demographic metadata varied by source and participant and was provided uncurated.

The sequenced sample was peripheral blood. This sequence was found in a man aged 25 to 40 with COVID-19, enrolled during active disease.

CDR3 region: CASSSSSYNEQFF. The sequence in DNA is TGTGCCAGCAGTTCGAGCTCCTACAATGAGCAGTTCTTC. The chain is encoded by TRBV27 joined to TRBJ2-1; no D gene can be assigned with confidence. V gives up 4 bases and J gives up 0 bases, and the segment between their germline ends measures 4 bases. From its cysteine to its phenylalanine, the CDR3 spans 13 amino acids. Of the read, only the CDR3 DNA is kept; its 39 bases are in frame from base 1. In the germline V gene (reference sequence), CDR1 corresponds to MNHEY and CDR2 to SMNVEV.